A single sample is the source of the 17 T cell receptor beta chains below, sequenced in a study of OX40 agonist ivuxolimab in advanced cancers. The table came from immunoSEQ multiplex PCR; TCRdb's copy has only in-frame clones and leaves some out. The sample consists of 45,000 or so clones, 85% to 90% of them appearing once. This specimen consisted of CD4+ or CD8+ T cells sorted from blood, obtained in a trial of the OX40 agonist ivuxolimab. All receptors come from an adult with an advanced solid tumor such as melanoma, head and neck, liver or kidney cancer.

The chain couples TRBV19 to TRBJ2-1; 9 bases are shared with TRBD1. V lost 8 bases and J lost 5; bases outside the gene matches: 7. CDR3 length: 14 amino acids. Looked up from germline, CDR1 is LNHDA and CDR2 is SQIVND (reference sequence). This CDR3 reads CASHTRDRDNEQFF. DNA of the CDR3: TGTGCCAGTCACACCCGGGACAGGGACAATGAGCAGTTCTTC.

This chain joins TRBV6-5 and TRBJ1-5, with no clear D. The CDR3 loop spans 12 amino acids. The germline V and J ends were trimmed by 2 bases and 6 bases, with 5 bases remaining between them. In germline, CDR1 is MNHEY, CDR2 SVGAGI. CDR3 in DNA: TGTGCCAGCAGTTACGCAGGTCAGCCCCAGCATTTT. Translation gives CASSYAGQPQHF.

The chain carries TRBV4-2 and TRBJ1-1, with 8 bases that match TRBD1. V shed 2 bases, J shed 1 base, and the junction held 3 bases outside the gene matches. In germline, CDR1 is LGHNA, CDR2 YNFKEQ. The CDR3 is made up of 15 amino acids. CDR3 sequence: CASSQLGQGNTEAFF. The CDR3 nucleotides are TGTGCCAGCAGCCAACTAGGACAGGGGAACACTGAAGCTTTCTTT.

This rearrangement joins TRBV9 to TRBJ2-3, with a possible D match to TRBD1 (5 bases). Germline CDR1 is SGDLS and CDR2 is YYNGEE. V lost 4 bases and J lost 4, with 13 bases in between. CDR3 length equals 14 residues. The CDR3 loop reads CASSPPDRADTQYF. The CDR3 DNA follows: TGTGCCAGCAGCCCCCCAGACAGAGCAGATACGCAGTATTTT.

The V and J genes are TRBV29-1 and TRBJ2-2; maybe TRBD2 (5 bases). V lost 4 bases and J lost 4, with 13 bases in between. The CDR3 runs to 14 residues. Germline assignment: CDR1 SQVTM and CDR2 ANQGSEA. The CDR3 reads CSVVGPAGTGELFF. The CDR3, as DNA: TGCAGCGTTGTGGGTCCCGCGGGCACCGGGGAGCTGTTTTTT.

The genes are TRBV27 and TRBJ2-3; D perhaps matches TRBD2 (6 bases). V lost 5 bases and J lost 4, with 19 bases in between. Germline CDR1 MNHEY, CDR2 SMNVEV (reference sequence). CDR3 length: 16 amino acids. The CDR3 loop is CASSPGGWGSSDTQYF. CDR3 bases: TGTGCCAGCAGTCCCGGGGGTTGGGGGAGTTCAGATACGCAGTATTTT.

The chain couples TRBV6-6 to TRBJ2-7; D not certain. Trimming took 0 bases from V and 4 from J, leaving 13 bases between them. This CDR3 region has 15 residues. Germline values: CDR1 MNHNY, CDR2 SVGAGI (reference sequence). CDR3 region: CASSYSSTPLYEQYF. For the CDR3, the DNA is TGTGCCAGCAGTTACTCGTCGACACCACTTTACGAGCAGTACTTC.

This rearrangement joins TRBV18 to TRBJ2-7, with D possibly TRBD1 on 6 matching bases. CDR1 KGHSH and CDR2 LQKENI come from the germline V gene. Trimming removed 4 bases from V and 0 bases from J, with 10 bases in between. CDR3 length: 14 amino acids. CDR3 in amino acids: CASSHRDNSYEQYF. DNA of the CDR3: TGTGCCAGCTCACACCGGGACAACTCCTACGAGCAGTACTTC.

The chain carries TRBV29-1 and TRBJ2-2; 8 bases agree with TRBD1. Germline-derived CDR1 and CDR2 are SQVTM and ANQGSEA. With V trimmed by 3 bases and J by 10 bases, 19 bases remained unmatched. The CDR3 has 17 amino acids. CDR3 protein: CSVEEAARQGSKEELFF. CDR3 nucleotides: TGCAGCGTTGAGGAAGCAGCGAGACAGGGGTCTAAGGAGGAGCTGTTTTTT.

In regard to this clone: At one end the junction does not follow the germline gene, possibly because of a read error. CDR3 region: CASSYSGRKDF. CDR3 nucleotides: TGCGCCAGCAGCTACAGCGGAAGGAAGGACTTC. This rearrangement joins TRBV5-1 to TRBJ2-5; possibly TRBD2 for D (5 bases). The CDR3 covers 11 residues. In germline, CDR1 is SGHRS, CDR2 YFSETQ.

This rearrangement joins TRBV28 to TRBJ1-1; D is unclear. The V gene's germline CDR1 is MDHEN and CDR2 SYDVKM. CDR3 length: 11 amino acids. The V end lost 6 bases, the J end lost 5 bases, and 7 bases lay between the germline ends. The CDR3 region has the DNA TGTGCCAGCAGCCCCCGGACTGAAGCTTTCTTT. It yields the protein CASSPRTEAFF.

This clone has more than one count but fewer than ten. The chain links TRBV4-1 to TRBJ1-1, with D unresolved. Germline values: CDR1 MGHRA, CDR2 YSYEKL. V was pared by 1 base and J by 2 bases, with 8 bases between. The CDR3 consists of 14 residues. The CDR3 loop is CASSQAELNTEAFF. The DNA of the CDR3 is TGCGCCAGCAGCCAAGCGGAACTAAACACTGAAGCTTTCTTT.

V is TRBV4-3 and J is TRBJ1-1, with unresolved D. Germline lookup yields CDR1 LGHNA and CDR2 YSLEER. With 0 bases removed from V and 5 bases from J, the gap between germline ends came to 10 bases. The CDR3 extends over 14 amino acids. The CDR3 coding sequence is TGCGCCAGCAGCCAAGAGCCGCGGAAAACTGAAGCTTTCTTT. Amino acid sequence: CASSQEPRKTEAFF.

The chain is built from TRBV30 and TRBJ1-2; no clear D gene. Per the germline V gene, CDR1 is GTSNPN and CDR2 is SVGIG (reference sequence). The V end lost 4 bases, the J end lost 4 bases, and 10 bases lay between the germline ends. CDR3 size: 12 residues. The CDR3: CAWTIGSYGYTF. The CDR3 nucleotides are TGTGCCTGGACTATAGGGAGCTATGGCTACACCTTC. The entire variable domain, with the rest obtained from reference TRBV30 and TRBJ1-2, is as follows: SQTIHQWPATLVQPVGSPLSLECTVEGTSNPNLYWYRQAAGRGLQLLFYSVGIGQISSEVPQNLSASRPQDRQFILSSKKLLLSDSGFYLCAWTIGSYGYTFGSGTRLTVV.

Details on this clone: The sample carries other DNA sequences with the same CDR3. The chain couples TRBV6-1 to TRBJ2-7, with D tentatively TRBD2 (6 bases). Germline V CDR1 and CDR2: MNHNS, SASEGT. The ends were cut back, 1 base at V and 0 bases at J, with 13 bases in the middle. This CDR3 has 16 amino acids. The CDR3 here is CASSEGLGLSSYEQYF. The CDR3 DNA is TGTGCCAGCAGTGAAGGGCTGGGACTGAGCTCCTACGAGCAGTACTTC.

This CDR3 reads CASSLRDREGETQYF. CDR3 bases: TGTGCCAGCAGTTTGCGGGACAGGGAGGGGGAGACCCAGTACTTC. This chain uses TRBV27 with TRBJ2-5, with 9 bases fitting TRBD1. The CDR3 loop spans 15 amino acids. The germline V gene has CDR1 MNHEY and CDR2 SMNVEV (reference sequence). V lost 3 bases to trimming and J lost 5 bases; unmatched junction nucleotides: 7.

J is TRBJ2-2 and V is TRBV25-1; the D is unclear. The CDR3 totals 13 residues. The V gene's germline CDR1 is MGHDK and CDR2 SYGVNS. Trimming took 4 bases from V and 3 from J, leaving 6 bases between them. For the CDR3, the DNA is TGTGCCAGCAGTGTGAGGTACACCGGGGAGCTGTTTTTT. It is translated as CASSVRYTGELFF.